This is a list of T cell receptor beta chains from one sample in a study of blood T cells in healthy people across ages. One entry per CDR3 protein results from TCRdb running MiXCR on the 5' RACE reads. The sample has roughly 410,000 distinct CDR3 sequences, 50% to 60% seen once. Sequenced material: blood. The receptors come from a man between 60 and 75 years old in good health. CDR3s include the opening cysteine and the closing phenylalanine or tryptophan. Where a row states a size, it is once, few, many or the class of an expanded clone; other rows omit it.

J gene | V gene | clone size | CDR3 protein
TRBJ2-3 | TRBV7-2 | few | CASSSGSGARTDTQYF
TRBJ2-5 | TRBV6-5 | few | CASSSLVLAGGSETQYF
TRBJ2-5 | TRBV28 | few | CASSLSRAGGPRETQYF
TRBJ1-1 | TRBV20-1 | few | CSARASLNTEAFF
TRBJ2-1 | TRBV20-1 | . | CSARGLAGGPGNEQFF
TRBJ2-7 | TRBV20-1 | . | CSARAPTSGGPGAYEQYF
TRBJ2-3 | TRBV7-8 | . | CASSFSGGKDTQYF
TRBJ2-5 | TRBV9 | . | CASSVLEGRGETQYF
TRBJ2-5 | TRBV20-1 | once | CSARASGRSNGQYF
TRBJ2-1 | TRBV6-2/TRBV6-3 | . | CASSFVAGLGEQFF
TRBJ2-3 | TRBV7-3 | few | CASSSLAGAFTDTQYF
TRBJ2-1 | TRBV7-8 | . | CASSLRAPSGLGPYNEQFF
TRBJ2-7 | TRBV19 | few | CASSSRRTPSYEQYF
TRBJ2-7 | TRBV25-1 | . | CASSDTGPLSYEQYF
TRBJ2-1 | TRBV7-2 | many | CASTLGSGTSGIYNEQFF
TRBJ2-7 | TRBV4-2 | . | CASSLTSGQGNSKGYEQYF
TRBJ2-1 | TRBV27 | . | CASSVRLAGDGNEQFF
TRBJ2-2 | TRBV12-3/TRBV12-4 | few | CASSLYRVNTGELFF
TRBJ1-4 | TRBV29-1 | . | CSARDFDEKLFF
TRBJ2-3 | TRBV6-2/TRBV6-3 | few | CASRKTGEDTQYF
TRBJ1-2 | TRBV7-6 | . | CASSFGSLGYGYTF
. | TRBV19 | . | CASRDSGRTFGTQYF
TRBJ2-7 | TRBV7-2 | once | CACSLGGYEQYF
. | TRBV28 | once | CASSSAQGRSYNEQYF
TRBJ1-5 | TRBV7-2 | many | CASSLIDNQPQHF
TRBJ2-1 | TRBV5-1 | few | CASSGDLRGDEQFF
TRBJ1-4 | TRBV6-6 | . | CASSDRGTNEKLFF
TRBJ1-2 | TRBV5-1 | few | CASSLAPGTGEMDYGYTF
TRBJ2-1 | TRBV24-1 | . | CATSGAVPGNEQFF
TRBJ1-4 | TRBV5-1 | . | CASSQDRPNEKLFF
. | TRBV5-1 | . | CASSPGGQGETQYF
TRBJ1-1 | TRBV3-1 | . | CASSQGVRSVFMNTEAFF
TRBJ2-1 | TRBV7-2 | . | CASSLVLAGGANEQFF
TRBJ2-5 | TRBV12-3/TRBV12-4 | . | CASSRPDRGETQYF
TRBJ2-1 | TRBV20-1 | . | CSARDQSGGASYNEQFF
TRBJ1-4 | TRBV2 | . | CASSERDTGTNEKLFF
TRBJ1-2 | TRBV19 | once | CASSIGIDRLYGYTF
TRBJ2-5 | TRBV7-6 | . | CASSLVGGGPGGSGPYGQYF
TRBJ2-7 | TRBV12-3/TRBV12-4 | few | CASSTGLHYEQYF
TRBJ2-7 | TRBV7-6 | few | CASSRQPSSYEQYF
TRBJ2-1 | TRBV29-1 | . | CSVRQAGGPREQFF
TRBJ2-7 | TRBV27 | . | CASRVQGAHEQYF
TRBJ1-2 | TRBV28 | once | CASTLGNEGYTF
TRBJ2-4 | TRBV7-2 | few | CASSFRTGRIQYF
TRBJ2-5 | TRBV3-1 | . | CASSRGGFETQYF
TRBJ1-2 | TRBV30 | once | CAWTPTAGLRGYTF
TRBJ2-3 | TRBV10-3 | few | CAISEPGERTDTQYF
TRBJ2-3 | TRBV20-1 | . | CSARGTHLDTQYF
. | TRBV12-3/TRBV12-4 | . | CASSKKTSGGAYEQYF
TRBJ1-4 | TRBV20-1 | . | CSAAGGGNEKLFF
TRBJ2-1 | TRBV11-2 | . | CASSPGLAGGPGEQFF
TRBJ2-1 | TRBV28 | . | CASSSSARYLNGQFF
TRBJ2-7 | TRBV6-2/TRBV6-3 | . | CASSYVRLAGIPSLLYEQYF
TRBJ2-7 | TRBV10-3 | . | CAIGQGDIEQYF
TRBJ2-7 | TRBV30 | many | CAWDSFNSYEQYF